This TCR beta chain was identified in a study of cytomegalovirus exposure and HLA in healthy donors. Study context: Earlier work reported 100 million to 130 million unique TCR beta sequences from roughly 180 million T cells.

Trimming shortened V by 2 bases and J by 8 bases, and 9 bases separated the two germline ends. The CDR3 loop spans 12 amino acids. Germline V gives CDR1 MGHRA, CDR2 YSYEKL. PCR employed 60 Vbeta and 13 Jbeta primers. The data were produced by immunoSEQ multiplex PCR, yet TCRdb's version contains in-frame clones alone and is incomplete. The profile covers about 200,000 clones, with 55% to 75% appearing a single time and 2.6% taken by the ten largest. Study-wide results and caveats: Apparent HLA restriction characterized most CMV-associated TCR beta chains in a later analysis.

This clone was counted only a few times. Its antigen is still unknown. Sequenced input: PBMCs. The chain links TRBV4-1 to TRBJ1-1; D ambiguous. This sequence originates from a man between 40 and 49 years old in good health and CMV-seropositive. The CDR3 DNA reads TGCGCCAGCAGCCAATTCGCCCGGGAAGCTTTCTTT. Translating it yields CASSQFAREAFF.